The 26 T cell receptor beta chains listed next were all sequenced from one sample in a study of cytomegalovirus exposure and HLA in healthy donors. In the PCR, 60 Vbeta and 13 Jbeta primers were used. TCRdb's table, derived via immunoSEQ multiplex PCR, lists solely in-frame clones and lacks some. The sample consists of 160,000 or so clones, 65% to 90% of them appearing once. Specimen: PBMCs. These receptor sequences come from a man in his fifties or sixties in good health and CMV-seropositive.

To note about this clone: Other DNA sequences from this sample encode an identical CDR3 as well. The genes are TRBV6-5 and TRBJ1-1, with 8 bases that match TRBD1. Germline CDR1 reads MNHEY; CDR2 reads SVGAGI. J lost 0 bases, V lost 5 bases, and 2 bases had no gene match. The CDR3 spans 14 residues. Written as DNA, the CDR3 is TGTGCCAGCAGTAGACAGGGGCTGAACACTGAAGCTTTCTTT. It codes for CASSRQGLNTEAFF.

The chain joins TRBV4-2 to TRBJ2-5; the match to TRBD2 covers 9 bases. This CDR3 comprises 16 residues. V trimming: 0 bases; J trimming: 4 bases; junction bases outside the gene matches: 6. Looked up from germline, CDR1 is LGHNA and CDR2 is YNFKEQ. CDR3 coding DNA: TGTGCCAGCAGCCAAGAGGGGGCGGGAGGGGGAGAGACCCAGTACTTC. It is translated as CASSQEGAGGGETQYF.

The gene calls are TRBV27 and TRBJ2-7, with D possibly TRBD2 on 6 matching bases. This CDR3 comprises 14 residues. Trimming left V 5 bases short and J 0 bases short, with 11 bases between. Germline lookup yields CDR1 MNHEY and CDR2 SMNVEV (reference sequence). The CDR3 DNA follows: TGTGCCAGCAGTCCCGGGGGTAGCTCCTACGAGCAGTACTTC. Its protein product is CASSPGGSSYEQYF.

The V gene is TRBV15, the J gene TRBJ2-7; 12 bases align to TRBD2. V was pared by 5 bases and J by 4 bases, with 3 bases of the junction left unmatched. Per germline, CDR1 LNHNV and CDR2 YYDKDF (reference sequence). The CDR3 has 14 residues. The CDR3 sequence: CATSAGTSGYEQYF. The CDR3 nucleotides are TGTGCCACCAGCGCCGGGACTAGCGGGTACGAGCAGTACTTC.

The J gene is TRBJ1-2, the V gene TRBV6-5; the match to TRBD1 covers 8 bases. The CDR3 length is 15 residues. CDR1 MNHEY and CDR2 SVGAGI come from the germline V gene. V shed 6 bases and J 8 bases; nucleotides not matched to a gene: 14. The CDR3 reads CASRPNTDRELGYTF. CDR3 DNA sequence: TGTGCCAGCAGACCTAACACGGACAGGGAGCTAGGCTACACCTTC.

The J gene is TRBJ2-5, the V gene TRBV11-2, with TRBD2 as a possible D gene (5 bases). Looked up from germline, CDR1 is SGHAT and CDR2 is FQNNGV. This CDR3 has 11 amino acids. The V and J ends lost 5 bases and 14 bases respectively, with 15 bases between them. The CDR3 loop reads CASSPGGDSYF. The CDR3 bases are TGTGCCAGCAGCCCCGGAGGAGACTCTTACTTC.

The chain uses TRBV7-9 and TRBJ2-7; 9 bases line up with TRBD2. The ends lost 4 bases at V and 9 bases at J; junction bases unmatched: 10. The CDR3 loop spans 14 amino acids. In germline, CDR1 is SEHNR, CDR2 FQNEAQ (reference sequence). The CDR3 is CASSWGASGIGQYF. DNA of the CDR3: TGTGCCAGCAGCTGGGGGGCTAGCGGGATAGGGCAGTACTTC. The whole variable domain, filled in from reference TRBV7-9 and TRBJ2-7, reads DTGVSQNPRHKITKRGQNVTFRCDPISEHNRLYWYRQTLGQGPEFLTYFQNEAQLEKSRLLSDRFSAERPKGSFSTLEIQRTEQGDSAMYLCASSWGASGIGQYFGPGTRLTVT.

This chain uses TRBV6-5 with TRBJ2-7, with 7 bases identical to TRBD1. Germline V gene sequence: CDR1 MNHEY, CDR2 SVGAGI. The CDR3 is 13 residues long. Trimming took 3 bases from V and 7 from J; bases not matched to a gene: 6. The CDR3 DNA is TGTGCCAGCAGTTATTCACAGGGGCGAGAGCAGTACTTC. As protein: CASSYSQGREQYF.

The rearrangement joins TRBV5-4 to TRBJ1-2; a possible D gene is TRBD1 (6 bases). Trimming took 0 bases from V and 4 from J, leaving 13 bases between them. The CDR3 covers 15 residues. Germline V gives CDR1 SGHNT, CDR2 YYREEE (reference sequence). The chain's CDR3 is CASSLGGGGAYGYTF. CDR3 DNA sequence: TGTGCCAGCAGCTTGGGGGGAGGGGGAGCCTATGGCTACACCTTC.

The rearrangement joins TRBV29-1 to TRBJ2-7; TRBD1 might be the D (6 bases). CDR1 SQVTM and CDR2 ANQGSEA come from the germline V gene. The CDR3 is made up of 12 amino acids. V was shortened by 7 bases and J by 6 bases, with 16 bases between the two germline ends. In DNA form, the CDR3 reads TGCAGCGGAAACGAACAAGGGGGCGAGCAGTACTTC. As protein: CSGNEQGGEQYF.

This sequence joins TRBV5-1 and TRBJ2-5, with a weak D call TRBD2 (5 bases). CDR1 is SGHRS and CDR2 is YFSETQ in the germline V gene. The V end lost 3 bases, the J end lost 5 bases, and 17 bases lay between the germline ends. The CDR3 totals 15 residues. The CDR3 bases are TGCGCCAGCAGCTCCCTGACTCCACTAGGGGAGACCCAGTACTTC. It specifies CASSSLTPLGETQYF.

This clone was detected only a few times. The chain uses TRBV6-1 and TRBJ1-5; D may be TRBD1 (5 bases). The CDR3 consists of 15 residues. V lost 3 bases and J lost 2, with 11 bases in between. Germline values: CDR1 MNHNS, CDR2 SASEGT. CDR3 protein: CASSDRVLGNQPQHF. CDR3 coding DNA: TGTGCCAGCAGTGACAGGGTTCTGGGCAATCAGCCCCAGCATTTT.

This clone has more than one count but fewer than ten. V usage is TRBV7-2 and J usage is TRBJ1-1, with TRBD1 as a possible D gene (5 bases). The CDR3 spans 14 residues. V lost 5 bases and J lost 1, with 11 bases in between. Germline lookup yields CDR1 SGHTA and CDR2 FQGNSA. This CDR3 reads CASSLMGGNTEAFF. The CDR3 coding sequence is TGTGCCAGCAGCCTAATGGGGGGGAACACTGAAGCTTTCTTT.

The genes are TRBV19 and TRBJ2-7; 11 nucleotides line up with TRBD1. The CDR3 is 14 amino acids. J was trimmed by 6 bases and V by 7 bases; bases with no gene match: 8. Germline-derived CDR1 and CDR2 are LNHDA and SQIVND (reference sequence). In DNA form, the CDR3 reads TGTGCCAGTACCTCCTTCGGGACAGGGGGCGAGCAGTACTTC. Translation gives CASTSFGTGGEQYF.

In its sample, this clone was seen once. The V and J genes are TRBV7-9 and TRBJ2-3, with 13 bases matching TRBD2. This CDR3 comprises 16 residues. J was trimmed by 4 bases and V by 5 bases; bases with no gene match: 6. Germline CDR1 reads SEHNR; CDR2 reads FQNEAQ (reference sequence). CDR3 protein: CASSPRTSGRSDTQYF. DNA of the CDR3: TGTGCCAGCAGCCCAAGGACTAGCGGGAGATCAGATACGCAGTATTTT. Complete variable domain (other parts from reference TRBV7-9 and TRBJ2-3): DTGVSQNPRHKITKRGQNVTFRCDPISEHNRLYWYRQTLGQGPEFLTYFQNEAQLEKSRLLSDRFSAERPKGSFSTLEIQRTEQGDSAMYLCASSPRTSGRSDTQYFGPGTRLTVL.

This chain uses TRBV6-5 with TRBJ2-7, with D perhaps matching TRBD1 (5 bases). CDR1 MNHEY and CDR2 SVGAGI come from the germline V gene. This CDR3 has 14 amino acids. The V end lost 9 bases, the J end lost 3 bases, and 18 bases lay between the germline ends. Written as DNA, the CDR3 is TGTGCCAGTTATGCGTTAGACAGAGACTACGAGCAGTACTTC. It encodes CASYALDRDYEQYF.

J is TRBJ1-2 and V is TRBV6-5; no clear D. Germline assignment: CDR1 MNHEY and CDR2 SVGAGI. The CDR3 contains 14 residues. Between the trimmed V and J ends, which lost 2 bases and 6 bases, there was a span of 13 bases. This CDR3 is CASSYGSRRDGYTF. The DNA for the CDR3 is TGTGCCAGCAGTTACGGCAGCCGGCGGGATGGCTACACCTTC.

The chain links TRBV4-1 to TRBJ1-6; possible D gene TRBD1, 6 bases. Trimming shortened V by 1 base and J by 12 bases, and 10 bases separated the two germline ends. The CDR3 is 13 residues long. Germline-derived CDR1 and CDR2 are MGHRA and YSYEKL. This CDR3 is CASSQAQGLPLHF. The CDR3 coding sequence is TGCGCCAGCAGCCAAGCACAGGGATTACCCCTCCACTTT.

V gene TRBV9 combines with J gene TRBJ2-3, with 10 nucleotides matching TRBD2. The length of the CDR3 is 15 residues. Germline assignment: CDR1 SGDLS and CDR2 YYNGEE. The V segment lost 3 bases and the J segment 4 bases; nucleotides outside the gene matches: 5. The DNA for the CDR3 is TGTGCCAGCAGCGAGGGGACTAGCGACGCAGATACGCAGTATTTT. Its protein product is CASSEGTSDADTQYF.

The chain recombines TRBV4-3 with TRBJ2-2; 9 nucleotides align to TRBD2. This CDR3 has 18 amino acids. V dropped 4 bases and J dropped 2; count of bases not matched to a gene: 11. Germline V gene sequence: CDR1 LGHNA, CDR2 YSLEER. CDR3 loop: CASSRSVAGATNTGELFF. Here the CDR3 DNA reads TGCGCCAGCAGCCGAAGTGTAGCGGGGGCCACCAACACCGGGGAGCTGTTTTTT.

The rearrangement uses TRBV5-1 and TRBJ2-1; 10 bases map to TRBD2. The germline gives CDR1 SGHRS, CDR2 YFSETQ. This CDR3 region has 17 residues. The V segment lost 3 bases and the J segment 9 bases; nucleotides outside the gene matches: 15. CDR3 nucleotides: TGCGCCAGCAGCTCTGGTCAGTGGCTAGCGGGAGTGGGTGAGCAGTTCTTC. Its translation is CASSSGQWLAGVGEQFF.

The table lists this clone with a few counts. The chain couples TRBV18 to TRBJ1-1, with no clear D. Trimming took 3 bases from V and 4 from J, leaving 9 bases between them. The CDR3 has 13 residues. Per the germline V gene, CDR1 is KGHSH and CDR2 is LQKENI. The CDR3, as DNA: TGTGCCAGCTCACCCGGGGATTTCACTGAAGCTTTCTTT. Translation gives CASSPGDFTEAFF.

The chain has TRBV29-1 and TRBJ2-2; D may be TRBD2 (5 bases). The V end was cut by 6 bases, the J end by 6 bases, with 11 bases between. Germline CDR1 reads SQVTM; CDR2 reads ANQGSEA. The length of the CDR3 is 12 residues. The CDR3 is CSVRGEAGELFF. The CDR3 DNA follows: TGCAGCGTCCGGGGAGAGGCCGGGGAGCTGTTTTTT.

This chain connects TRBV7-6 to TRBJ1-2; D remains unclear. Germline V lookup: CDR1 SGHVS, CDR2 FNYEAQ. The ends were cut back, 5 bases at V and 3 bases at J, with 13 bases in the middle. The CDR3 is 14 amino acids. CDR3 region: CASSPSDGDYGYTF. The CDR3 bases are TGTGCCAGCAGCCCCTCGGACGGGGACTATGGCTACACCTTC.

This rearrangement joins TRBV10-1 to TRBJ2-5, with TRBD2 matching over 11 bases. The V segment lost 4 bases and the J segment 5 bases; nucleotides outside the gene matches: 6. The CDR3 is 15 residues long. The V gene's germline CDR1 is WNHNN and CDR2 SYGVQD (reference sequence). The CDR3 coding sequence is TGCGCCAGCAGTGTGGTAGCGGGGGGGCTCGAGACCCAGTACTTC. This codes for CASSVVAGGLETQYF.

The CDR3 DNA is TGTGCCAGCACCAAGACAGGGGAGGAGCCCCTCCACTTT. Residues: CASTKTGEEPLHF. V is TRBV2 and J is TRBJ1-6; TRBD1 agrees at 8 bases. The V gene's germline CDR1 is SNHLY and CDR2 FYNNEI. Germline trimming cut 7 bases from V and 13 bases from J; bases unmatched to any gene: 9. The CDR3 spans 13 residues.